This T cell receptor (beta chain) emerged from a study of blood T cell repertoires in COVID-19. Study-wide context: COVID-19 samples from acute and convalescent phases originated in the United States, Italy and Spain. PBMCs, B-cell-depleted T cells, or T cells provided the cDNA or gDNA that made up the material.

In the authors' methods: From reference gene primer amplification, estimates of nucleated cell counts were derived. Libraries were prepared by immunoSEQ multiplex PCR; TCRdb keeps only in-frame clonotypes and omits some of them. Clonal size and the V and J genes are those of that table, whereas D and trimming came from the DNA. The sample shows some 500,000 clones, approximately 88% of them seen only once. It was during active infection that Seattle patients were enrolled and then longitudinally followed. The sequence derives from a woman in her fifties or sixties with COVID-19, enrolled during active disease. The sample consisted of peripheral blood.

CDR3 region: CASSPPPSGDTQYF. CDR3 coding DNA: TGTGCCAGCAGCCCTCCACCGTCGGGGGATACGCAGTATTTT. V is TRBV13 and J is TRBJ2-3; D is possibly TRBD2 (5 bases). The CDR3 consists of 14 residues. Looked up from germline, CDR1 is PRHDT and CDR2 is FYEKMQ (reference sequence). V was pared by 5 bases and J by 6 bases, with 15 bases between.